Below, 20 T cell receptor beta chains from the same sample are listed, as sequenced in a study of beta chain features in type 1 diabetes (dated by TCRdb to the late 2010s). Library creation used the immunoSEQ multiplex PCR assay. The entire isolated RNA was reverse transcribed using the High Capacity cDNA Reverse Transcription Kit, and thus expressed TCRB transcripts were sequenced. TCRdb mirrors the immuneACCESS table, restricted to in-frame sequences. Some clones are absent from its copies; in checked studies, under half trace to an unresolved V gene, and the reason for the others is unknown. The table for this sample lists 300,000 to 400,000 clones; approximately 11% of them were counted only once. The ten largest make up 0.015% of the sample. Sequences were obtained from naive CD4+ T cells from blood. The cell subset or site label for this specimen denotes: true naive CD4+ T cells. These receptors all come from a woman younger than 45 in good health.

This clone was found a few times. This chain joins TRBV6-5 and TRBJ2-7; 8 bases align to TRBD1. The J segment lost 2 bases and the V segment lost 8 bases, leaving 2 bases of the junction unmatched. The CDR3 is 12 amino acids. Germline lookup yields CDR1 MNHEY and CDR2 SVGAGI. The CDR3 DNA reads TGTGCCAGCGAGGACAGGGCCTACGAGCAGTACTTC. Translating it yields CASEDRAYEQYF.

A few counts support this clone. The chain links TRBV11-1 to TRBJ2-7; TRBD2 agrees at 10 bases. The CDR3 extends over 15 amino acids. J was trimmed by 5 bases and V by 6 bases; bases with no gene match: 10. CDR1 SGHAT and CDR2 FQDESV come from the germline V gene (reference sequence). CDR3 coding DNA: TGTGCCAGCAGACCATCTCTAGCGGGAGTTGACGAGCAGTACTTC. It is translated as CASRPSLAGVDEQYF.

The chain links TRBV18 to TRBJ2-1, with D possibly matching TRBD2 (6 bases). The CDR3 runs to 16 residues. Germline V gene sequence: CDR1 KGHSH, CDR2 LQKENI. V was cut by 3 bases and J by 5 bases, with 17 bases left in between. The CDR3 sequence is CASSPRGKGGNNEQFF. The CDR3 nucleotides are TGTGCCAGCTCACCTCGGGGGAAGGGAGGTAACAATGAGCAGTTCTTC.

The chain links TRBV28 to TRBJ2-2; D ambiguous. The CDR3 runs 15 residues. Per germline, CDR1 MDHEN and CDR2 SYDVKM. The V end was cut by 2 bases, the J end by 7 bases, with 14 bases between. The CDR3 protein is CASSLVQVANGELFF. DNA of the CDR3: TGTGCCAGCAGTTTAGTTCAGGTGGCAAACGGGGAGCTGTTTTTT.

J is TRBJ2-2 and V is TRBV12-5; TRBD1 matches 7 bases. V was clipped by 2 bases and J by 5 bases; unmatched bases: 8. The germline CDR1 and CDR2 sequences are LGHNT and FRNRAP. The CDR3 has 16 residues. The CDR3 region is CASGLITGEWTGELFF. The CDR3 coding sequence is TGTGCTAGTGGTTTGATAACAGGGGAATGGACCGGGGAGCTGTTTTTT.

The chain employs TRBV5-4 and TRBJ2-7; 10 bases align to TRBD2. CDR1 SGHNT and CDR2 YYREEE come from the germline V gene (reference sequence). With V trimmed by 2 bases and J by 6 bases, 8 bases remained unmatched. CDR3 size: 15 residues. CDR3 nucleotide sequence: TGTGCCAGCAGCTTTTCCGCTAGCGGGAGACTCGAGCAGTACTTC. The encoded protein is CASSFSASGRLEQYF.

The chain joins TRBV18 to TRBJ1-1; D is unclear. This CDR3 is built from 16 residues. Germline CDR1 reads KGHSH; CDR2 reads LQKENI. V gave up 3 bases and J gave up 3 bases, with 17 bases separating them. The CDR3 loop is CASSPFSEWWDTEAFF. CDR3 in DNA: TGTGCCAGCTCACCTTTCTCGGAGTGGTGGGACACTGAAGCTTTCTTT.

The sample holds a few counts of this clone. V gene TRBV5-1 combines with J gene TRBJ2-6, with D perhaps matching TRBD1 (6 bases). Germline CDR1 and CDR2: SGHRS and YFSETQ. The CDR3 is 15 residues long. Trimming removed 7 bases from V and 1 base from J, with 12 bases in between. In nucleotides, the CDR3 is TGCGCCAGCGGACCACAGGGATCTGGGGCCAACGTCCTGACTTTC. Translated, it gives CASGPQGSGANVLTF.

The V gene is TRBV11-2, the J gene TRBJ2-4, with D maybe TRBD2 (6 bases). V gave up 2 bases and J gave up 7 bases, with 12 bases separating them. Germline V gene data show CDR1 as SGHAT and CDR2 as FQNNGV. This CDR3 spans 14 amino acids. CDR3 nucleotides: TGTGCCAGCAGCTTAACAGACAGCGGGAACATTCAGTACTTC. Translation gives CASSLTDSGNIQYF.

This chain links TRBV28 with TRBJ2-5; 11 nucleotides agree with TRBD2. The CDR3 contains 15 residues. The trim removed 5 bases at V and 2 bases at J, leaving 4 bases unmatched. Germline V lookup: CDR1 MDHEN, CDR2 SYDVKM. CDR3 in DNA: TGTGCCAGCAGTCGGGGGACTAGCGGTCAAGAGACCCAGTACTTC. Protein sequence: CASSRGTSGQETQYF.

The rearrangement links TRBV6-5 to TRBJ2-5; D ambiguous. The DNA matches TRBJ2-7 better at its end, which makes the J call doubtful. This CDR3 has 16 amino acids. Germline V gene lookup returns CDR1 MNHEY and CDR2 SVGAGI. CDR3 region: CASSYSIGLGSYEQYF. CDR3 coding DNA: TGTGCCAGCAGTTACTCGATTGGCCTAGGCTCCTACGAGCAGTACTTC.

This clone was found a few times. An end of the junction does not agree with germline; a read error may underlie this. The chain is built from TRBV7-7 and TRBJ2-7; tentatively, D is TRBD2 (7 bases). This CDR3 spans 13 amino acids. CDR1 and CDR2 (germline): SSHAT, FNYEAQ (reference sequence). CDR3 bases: TGTGCTAGCAGCTTAGGGGGGGTTTCCGAGCAGTACTTC. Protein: CASSLGGVSEQYF.

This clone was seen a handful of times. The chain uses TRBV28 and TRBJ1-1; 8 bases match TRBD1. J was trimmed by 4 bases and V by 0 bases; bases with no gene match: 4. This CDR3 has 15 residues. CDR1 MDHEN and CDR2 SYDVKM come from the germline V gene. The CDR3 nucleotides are TGTGCCAGCAGTTTATGGCAGGGGGCAAGCACTGAAGCTTTCTTT. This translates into CASSLWQGASTEAFF.

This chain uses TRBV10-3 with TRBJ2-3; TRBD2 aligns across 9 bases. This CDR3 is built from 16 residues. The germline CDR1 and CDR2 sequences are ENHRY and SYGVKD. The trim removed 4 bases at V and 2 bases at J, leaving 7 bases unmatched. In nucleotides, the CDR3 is TGTGCCATCAGTGGGGTAGCGGGGGTGATCACAGATACGCAGTATTTT. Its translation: CAISGVAGVITDTQYF.

CDR3 in amino acids: CASRQGSGRQNIQYF. The CDR3 DNA sequence: TGTGCCAGCAGACAGGGGTCTGGTAGGCAAAACATTCAGTACTTC. The chain recombines TRBV28 with TRBJ2-4, with 7 bases fitting TRBD1. V shed 6 bases and J 5 bases; nucleotides not matched to a gene: 10. The germline V gene has CDR1 MDHEN and CDR2 SYDVKM. The CDR3 is 15 residues long.

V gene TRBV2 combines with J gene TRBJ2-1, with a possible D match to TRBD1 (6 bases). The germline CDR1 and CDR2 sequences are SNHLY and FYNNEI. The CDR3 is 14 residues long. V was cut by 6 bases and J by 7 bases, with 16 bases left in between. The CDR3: CASRDQRGMNEQFF. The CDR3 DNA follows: TGTGCCAGCAGAGACCAGAGGGGGATGAATGAGCAGTTCTTC.

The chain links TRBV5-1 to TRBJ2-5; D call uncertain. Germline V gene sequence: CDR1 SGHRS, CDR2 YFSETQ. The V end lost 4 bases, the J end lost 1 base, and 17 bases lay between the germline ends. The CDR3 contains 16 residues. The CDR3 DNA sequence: TGCGCCAGCAGCGCCAGTTCCATAGCTTTCCAAGAGACCCAGTACTTC. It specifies CASSASSIAFQETQYF.

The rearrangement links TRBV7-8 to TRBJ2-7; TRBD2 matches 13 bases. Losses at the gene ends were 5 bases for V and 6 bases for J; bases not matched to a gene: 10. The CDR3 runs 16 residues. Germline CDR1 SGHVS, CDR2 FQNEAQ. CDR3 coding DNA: TGTGCCAGCAGCCCCACCTTACTAGCGGGAGGGGGCGAGCAGTACTTC. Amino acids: CASSPTLLAGGGEQYF.

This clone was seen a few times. The CDR3 bases are TGCGCCAGCAGCCTGGAGGGGTCCACAGATACGCAGTATTTT. Its translation is CASSLEGSTDTQYF. The rearrangement links TRBV5-1 to TRBJ2-3; D is possibly TRBD2 (6 bases). V was pared by 4 bases and J by 2 bases, with 11 bases between. The germline CDR1 and CDR2 sequences are SGHRS and YFSETQ. The length of the CDR3 is 14 residues. The full variable domain, in which reference TRBV5-1 and TRBJ2-3 provide the parts outside the CDR3, is KAGVTQTPRYLIKTRGQQVTLSCSPISGHRSVSWYQQTPGQGLQFLFEYFSETQRNKGNFPGRFSGRQFSNSRSEMNVSTLELGDSALYLCASSLEGSTDTQYFGPGTRLTVL.

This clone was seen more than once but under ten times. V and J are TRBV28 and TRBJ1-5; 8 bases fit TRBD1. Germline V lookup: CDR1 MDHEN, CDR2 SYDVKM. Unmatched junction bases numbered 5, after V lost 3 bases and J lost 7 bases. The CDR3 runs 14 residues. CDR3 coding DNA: TGTGCCAGCAGTTTGCAGGGGGCAAGACAGCCCCAGCATTTT. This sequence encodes CASSLQGARQPQHF.